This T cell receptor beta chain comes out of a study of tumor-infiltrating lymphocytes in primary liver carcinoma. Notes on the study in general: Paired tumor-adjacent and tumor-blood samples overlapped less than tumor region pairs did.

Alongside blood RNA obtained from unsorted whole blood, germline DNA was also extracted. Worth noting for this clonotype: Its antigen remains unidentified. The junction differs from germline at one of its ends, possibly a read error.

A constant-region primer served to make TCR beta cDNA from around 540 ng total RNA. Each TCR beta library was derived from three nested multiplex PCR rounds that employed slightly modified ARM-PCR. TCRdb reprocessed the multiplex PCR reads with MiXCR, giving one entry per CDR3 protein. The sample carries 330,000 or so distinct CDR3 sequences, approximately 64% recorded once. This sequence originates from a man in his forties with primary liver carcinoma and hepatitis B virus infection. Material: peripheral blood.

CDR3 sequence reads: CASRLAGDYSEQFF. DNA for the CDR3: TGTGCCAGCAGACTAGCGGGAGATTACAGTGAGCAGTTCTTC. The chain carries TRBV11-2 and TRBJ2-1, with TRBD2 identical over 11 bases. Germline CDR1 is SGHAT and CDR2 is FQNNGV. This CDR3 is built from 14 residues.